This is a list of T cell receptor beta chains from one sample in a study of CD8+ T cells in alopecia areata. Clones were sequenced by immunoSEQ multiplex PCR, and TCRdb holds only the in-frame ones, with some missing. The sample contains roughly 92,000 clones, just over 70% of which appear only once. Specimen: CD8+ T cells sorted from blood, collected at week 44, from a patient treated with tofacitinib. These receptors came from a human donor with alopecia areata. CDR3s include the opening cysteine and the closing phenylalanine or tryptophan. D genes are given only for firm matches. Some rows have no size entry. The others give once, few or many, or a class for an expanded clone.

NA TRBJ2-3 TRBV28 NA CASSLGSSTDTQYF TGTGCCAGCAGTTTGGGCTCTAGCACAGATACGCAGTATTTT
NA TRBJ2-1 TRBV15 NA CATSRNNEQFF TGTGCCACCAGCAGAAACAATGAGCAGTTCTTC
NA TRBJ1-1 TRBV2 NA CASSGDLRGGRVTEAFF TGTGCCAGCAGTGGTGACCTACGGGGGGGGCGCGTGACTGAAGCTTTCTTT
NA TRBJ1-4 TRBV29-1 NA CSAIENNELFF TGCAGCGCAATAGAAAACAACGAACTGTTTTTT
NA TRBJ2-7 TRBV29-1 NA CSVEGGDESYEQYF TGCAGCGTTGAAGGAGGGGATGAGTCCTACGAGCAGTACTTC
TRBD1 TRBJ2-3 TRBV2 NA CASGPGQGEDTQYF TGTGCCAGCGGGCCGGGACAGGGGGAAGATACGCAGTATTTT
NA TRBJ1-2 TRBV7-6 NA CASSPRGSDGGYTF TGTGCCAGCAGCCCTCGGGGGTCGGATGGAGGCTACACCTTC
NA TRBJ1-1 TRBV13 NA CASSIRLNLEAFF TGTGCCAGCAGCATAAGGCTCAATCTCGAAGCTTTCTTT
NA TRBJ1-2 TRBV13 NA CASSLIDGPNYGYTF TGTGCCAGCAGCTTAATCGACGGCCCTAACTATGGCTACACCTTC
NA TRBJ1-1 TRBV20-1 once CSAYRMAEAFF TGCAGTGCGTACCGAATGGCTGAAGCTTTCTTT
TRBD1 TRBJ2-7 TRBV27 NA CASRGRGLDYEQYF TGTGCCAGCAGGGGCAGGGGGCTAGACTACGAGCAGTACTTC
NA TRBJ1-5 TRBV6-6 NA CASRPSGAGSNQPQHF TGTGCCAGCAGGCCGTCGGGGGCCGGGAGCAATCAGCCCCAGCATTTT
NA TRBJ2-3 TRBV11-2 NA CASSRDFSTDTQYF TGTGCCAGCAGCCGGGACTTTAGCACAGATACGCAGTATTTT
NA TRBJ2-3 TRBV12-5 NA CASGIGVSTDTQYF TGTGCTAGTGGGATCGGGGTCAGCACAGATACGCAGTATTTT
NA TRBJ1-1 TRBV12-5 NA CASFLGRAQPGAFF TGTGCTAGTTTTCTAGGCAGGGCCCAACCGGGAGCTTTCTTT
TRBD2 TRBJ2-1 TRBV9 NA CASSVTGGNEQFF TGTGCCAGCAGCGTAACCGGGGGGAATGAGCAGTTCTTC
NA TRBJ1-2 TRBV7-3 NA CASSLTGQSSYGYTF TGTGCCAGCAGCTTAACGGGCCAGTCGAGCTATGGCTACACCTTC
NA TRBJ1-5 TRBV5-6 NA CASSLGPLSGNQPQHF TGTGCCAGCAGCCTGGGACCGCTTAGTGGCAATCAGCCCCAGCATTTT
TRBD1 TRBJ1-4 TRBV30 NA CAWKDRAYEKLFF TGTGCCTGGAAGGACAGGGCCTACGAAAAACTGTTTTTT
NA TRBJ1-2 TRBV6-6 NA CASSYSPGFGYTF TGTGCCAGCAGTTACTCACCAGGGTTTGGCTACACCTTC
NA TRBJ1-5 TRBV9 NA CASSSGHEGWQPQHF TGTGCCAGCAGCAGCGGGCATGAGGGTTGGCAGCCCCAGCATTTT
NA TRBJ2-3 TRBV11-3 few CASRNRDLKSTDTQYF TGTGCCAGCCGCAACCGGGACCTAAAAAGCACAGATACGCAGTATTTT
NA TRBJ2-7 TRBV4-3 NA CASSQTPGPSYEQYF TGCGCCAGCAGCCAAACCCCGGGACCCTCTTACGAGCAGTACTTC
TRBD1 TRBJ2-3 TRBV4-3 NA CASSQEIVGDRGTDTQYF TGCGCCAGCAGCCAAGAGATAGTAGGAGACAGGGGCACAGATACGCAGTATTTT
NA TRBJ2-1 TRBV5-6 large CASSSSGTRLGNEQFF TGTGCCAGCAGCTCGTCCGGGACACGCTTAGGGAATGAGCAGTTCTTC
NA TRBJ2-7 TRBV4-3 NA CASSREGGGSYEQYF TGCGCCAGCAGCCGAGAGGGAGGTGGCTCCTACGAGCAGTACTTC
NA TRBJ2-3 TRBV7-2 NA CASSLVETDTQYF TGTGCCAGCAGCTTAGTCGAAACAGATACGCAGTATTTT
NA TRBJ1-1 TRBV10-2 NA CASSESRRGNTEAFF TGCGCCAGCAGTGAGTCACGGAGGGGGAACACTGAAGCTTTCTTT
TRBD1 TRBJ1-2 TRBV11-2 NA CASSQIQGTLANYGYTF TGTGCCAGCAGTCAAATACAGGGGACATTGGCTAACTATGGCTACACCTTC
NA TRBJ1-1 TRBV5-4 NA CASSPLDQGLVEAFF TGTGCCAGCAGTCCGCTTGACCAGGGCCTTGTTGAAGCTTTCTTT
TRBD2 TRBJ2-1 TRBV11-2 NA CASSSGTSGDSLGNEQFF TGTGCCAGCAGCTCCGGGACTAGCGGGGACTCTTTAGGTAATGAGCAGTTCTTC
TRBD1 TRBJ2-2 TRBV11-2 many CASSILRQGANTGELFF TGTGCCAGCAGCATACTGAGACAGGGGGCGAACACCGGGGAGCTGTTTTTT
NA TRBJ2-1 TRBV11-2 medium-sized CASLPGHTYNEQFF TGTGCCAGCTTGCCGGGGCATACCTACAATGAGCAGTTCTTC
NA TRBJ1-1 TRBV14 NA CASSVIGTEAFF TGTGCCAGCAGCGTCATAGGGACTGAAGCTTTCTTT
NA TRBJ2-1 TRBV10-3 NA CAISEPPNNEQFF TGTGCCATCAGTGAGCCCCCAAACAATGAGCAGTTCTTC
TRBD2 TRBJ2-1 TRBV7-9 NA CASSLRNGGEQFF TGTGCCAGCAGCTTAAGGAACGGGGGGGAGCAGTTCTTC
NA TRBJ2-7 TRBV4-3 NA CASSQVSGDTYEQYF TGCGCCAGCAGCCAAGTCTCAGGGGATACCTACGAGCAGTACTTC
NA TRBJ2-3 TRBV29-1 NA CSVGAQDYTDTQYF TGCAGCGTTGGGGCCCAGGACTACACAGATACGCAGTATTTT
TRBD1 TRBJ1-1 TRBV7-9 NA CASSPRDRYPEAFF TGTGCCAGCAGCCCCCGGGACAGGTACCCTGAAGCTTTCTTT
TRBD2 TRBJ2-7 TRBV19 NA CASSLGAGDFYEQYF TGTGCCAGTAGTTTGGGAGCGGGGGACTTTTACGAGCAGTACTTC
NA TRBJ1-6 TRBV2 few CASMFNSPLHF TGTGCCAGCATGTTTAATTCACCCCTCCACTTT
NA TRBJ1-1 TRBV7-2 NA CASSLSPREAFF TGTGCCAGCAGCTTATCGCCCAGGGAAGCTTTCTTT
NA TRBJ2-5 TRBV4-3 NA CASSLARGGALETQYF TGCGCCAGCAGCCTTGCCAGAGGGGGGGCTTTAGAGACCCAGTACTTC
TRBD2 TRBJ2-1 TRBV29-1 NA CSVVSGTSRNEQFF TGCAGCGTTGTTTCCGGGACTAGCCGCAATGAGCAGTTCTTC
TRBD1 TRBJ2-7 TRBV2 NA CASSEGGQSYEQYF TGTGCCAGCAGTGAAGGGGGACAGAGCTACGAGCAGTACTTC
NA TRBJ1-1 TRBV2 NA CASTTTVSATEAFF TGTGCCAGCACCACGACAGTCTCGGCAACTGAAGCTTTCTTT
NA TRBJ2-7 TRBV7-9 NA CASSQNRYPYEQYF TGTGCCAGCAGCCAAAACAGGTACCCCTACGAGCAGTACTTC
TRBD1 TRBJ2-1 TRBV7-3 once CASGTGDYNEQFF TGTGCCAGCGGGACAGGGGACTACAATGAGCAGTTCTTC
NA TRBJ1-5 TRBV6-6 NA CASTGAPRQPQHF TGTGCCAGCACGGGGGCCCCACGTCAGCCCCAGCATTTT
NA TRBJ1-2 TRBV4-3 NA CASSQDEGANYGYTF TGCGCCAGCAGCCAAGATGAGGGGGCTAACTATGGCTACACCTTC
NA TRBJ1-5 TRBV5-6 NA CASSPGNQPQHF TGTGCCAGCAGTCCAGGGAACCAGCCCCAGCATTTT
NA TRBJ1-1 TRBV5-1 NA CASSFIDTNTEAFF TGCGCCAGCAGCTTCATCGATACGAACACTGAAGCTTTCTTT
TRBD2 TRBJ2-1 TRBV6-4 NA CASSRTSGGAEQFF TGTGCCAGCAGTAGGACTAGCGGGGGCGCTGAGCAGTTCTTC
NA TRBJ1-2 TRBV21-1 NA CASSKGPNMAGGYTF TGTGCCAGCAGCAAAGGACCCAACATGGCGGGTGGCTACACCTTC
TRBD1 TRBJ2-3 TRBV7-2 NA CASSLTGTGAADTQYF TGTGCCAGCAGCCTAACCGGGACAGGGGCGGCAGATACGCAGTATTTT